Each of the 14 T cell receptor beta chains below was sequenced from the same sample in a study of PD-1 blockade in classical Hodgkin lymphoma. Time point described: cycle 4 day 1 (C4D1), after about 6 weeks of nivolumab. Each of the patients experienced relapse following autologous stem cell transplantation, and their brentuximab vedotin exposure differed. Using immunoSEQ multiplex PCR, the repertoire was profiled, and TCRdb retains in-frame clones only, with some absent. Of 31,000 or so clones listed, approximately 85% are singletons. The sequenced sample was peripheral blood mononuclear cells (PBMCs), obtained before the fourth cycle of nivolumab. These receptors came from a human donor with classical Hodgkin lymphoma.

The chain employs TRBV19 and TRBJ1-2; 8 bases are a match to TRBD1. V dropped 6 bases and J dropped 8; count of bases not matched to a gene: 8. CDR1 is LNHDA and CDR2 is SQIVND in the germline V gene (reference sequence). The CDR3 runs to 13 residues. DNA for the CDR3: TGTGCCAGTAGATCCCACAGGGGGAACGGCTACACCTTC. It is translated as CASRSHRGNGYTF.

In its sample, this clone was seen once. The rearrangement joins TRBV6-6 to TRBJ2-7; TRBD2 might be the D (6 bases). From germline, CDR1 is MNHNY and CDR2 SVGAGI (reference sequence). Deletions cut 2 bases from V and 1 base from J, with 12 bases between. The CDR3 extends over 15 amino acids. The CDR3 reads CASSYSLATSYEQYF. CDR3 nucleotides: TGTGCCAGCAGTTACAGCCTAGCGACTTCCTACGAGCAGTACTTC.

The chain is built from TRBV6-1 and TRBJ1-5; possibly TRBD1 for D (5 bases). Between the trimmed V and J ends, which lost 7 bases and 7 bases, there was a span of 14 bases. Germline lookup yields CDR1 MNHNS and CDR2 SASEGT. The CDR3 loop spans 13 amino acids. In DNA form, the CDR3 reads TGTGCCAGCACCCCCAGAGGGGTGCAGCCCCAGCATTTT. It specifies CASTPRGVQPQHF.

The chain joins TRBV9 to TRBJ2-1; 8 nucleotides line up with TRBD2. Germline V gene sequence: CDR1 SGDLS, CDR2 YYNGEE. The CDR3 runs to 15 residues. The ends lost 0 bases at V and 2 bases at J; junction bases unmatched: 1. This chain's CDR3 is CASSVAGGPYNEQFF. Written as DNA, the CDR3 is TGTGCCAGCAGCGTAGCGGGAGGGCCCTACAATGAGCAGTTCTTC.

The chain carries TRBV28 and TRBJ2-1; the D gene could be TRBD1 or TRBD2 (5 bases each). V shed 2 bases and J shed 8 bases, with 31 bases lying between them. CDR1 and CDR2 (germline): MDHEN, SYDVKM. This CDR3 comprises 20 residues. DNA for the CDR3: TGTGCCAGCAGTTTAGTGTCTCACCCCAGGTCGGGTGTGGGGGTATATGAGCAGTTCTTC. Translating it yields CASSLVSHPRSGVGVYEQFF.

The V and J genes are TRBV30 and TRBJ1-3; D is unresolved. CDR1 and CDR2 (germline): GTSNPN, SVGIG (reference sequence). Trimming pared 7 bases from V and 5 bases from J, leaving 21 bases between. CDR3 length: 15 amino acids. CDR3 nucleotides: TGTGCCTTTAGTCTATCGGCCCGAGCCCGAAACACCATATATTTT. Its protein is CAFSLSARARNTIYF.

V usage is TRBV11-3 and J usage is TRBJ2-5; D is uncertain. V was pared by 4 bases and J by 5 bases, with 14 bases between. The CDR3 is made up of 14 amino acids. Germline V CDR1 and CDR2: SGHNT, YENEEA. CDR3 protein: CASSWARASETQYF. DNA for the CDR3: TGTGCCAGCAGCTGGGCCAGAGCGTCCGAGACCCAGTACTTC.

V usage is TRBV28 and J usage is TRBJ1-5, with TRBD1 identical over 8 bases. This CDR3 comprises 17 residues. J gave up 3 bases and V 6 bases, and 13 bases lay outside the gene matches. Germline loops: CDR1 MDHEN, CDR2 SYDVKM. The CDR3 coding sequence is TGTGCCAGCAGACCATCGGGTGGACAGGGCCTCAATCAGCCCCAGCATTTT. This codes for CASRPSGGQGLNQPQHF.

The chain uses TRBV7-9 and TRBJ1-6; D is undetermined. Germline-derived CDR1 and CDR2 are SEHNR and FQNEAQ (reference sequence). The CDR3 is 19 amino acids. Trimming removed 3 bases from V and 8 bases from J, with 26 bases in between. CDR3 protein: CASSFFRAGGTTIYSPLHF. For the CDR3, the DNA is TGTGCCAGCAGCTTTTTTAGGGCAGGTGGTACTACTATCTATTCACCCCTCCACTTT.

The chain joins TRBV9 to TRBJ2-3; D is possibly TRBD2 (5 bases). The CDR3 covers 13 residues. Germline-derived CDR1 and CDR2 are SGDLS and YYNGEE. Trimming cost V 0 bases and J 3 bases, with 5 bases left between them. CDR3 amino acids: CASSVAGTDTQYF. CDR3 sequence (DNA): TGTGCCAGCAGCGTAGCGGGGACAGATACGCAGTATTTT.

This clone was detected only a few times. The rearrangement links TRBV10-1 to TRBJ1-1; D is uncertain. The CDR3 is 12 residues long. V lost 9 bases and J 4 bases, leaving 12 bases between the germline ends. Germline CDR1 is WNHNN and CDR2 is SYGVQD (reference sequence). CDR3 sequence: CARNQESTEAFF. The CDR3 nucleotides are TGCGCCAGAAACCAGGAGAGCACTGAAGCTTTCTTT.

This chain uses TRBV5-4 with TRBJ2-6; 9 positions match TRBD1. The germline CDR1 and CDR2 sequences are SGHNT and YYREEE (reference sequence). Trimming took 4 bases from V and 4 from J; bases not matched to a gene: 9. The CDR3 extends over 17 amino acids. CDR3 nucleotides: TGTGCCAGCAGCCCGGGACAGGGAACTCACGGGGCCAACGTCCTGACTTTC. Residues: CASSPGQGTHGANVLTF.

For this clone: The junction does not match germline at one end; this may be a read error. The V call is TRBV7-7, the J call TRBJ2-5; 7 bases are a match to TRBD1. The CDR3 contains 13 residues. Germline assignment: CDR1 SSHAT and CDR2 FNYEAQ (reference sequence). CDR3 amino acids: CASSYRGQETQYF. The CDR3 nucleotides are TGTGCTAGCAGCTACAGGGGCCAAGAGACCCAGTACTTC.

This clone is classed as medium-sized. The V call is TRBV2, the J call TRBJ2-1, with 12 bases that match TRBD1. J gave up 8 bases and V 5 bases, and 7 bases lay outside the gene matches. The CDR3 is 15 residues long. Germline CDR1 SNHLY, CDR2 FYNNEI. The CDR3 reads CASSTGTGGLDEQFF. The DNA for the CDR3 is TGTGCCAGCAGTACCGGGACAGGGGGCTTGGATGAGCAGTTCTTC.